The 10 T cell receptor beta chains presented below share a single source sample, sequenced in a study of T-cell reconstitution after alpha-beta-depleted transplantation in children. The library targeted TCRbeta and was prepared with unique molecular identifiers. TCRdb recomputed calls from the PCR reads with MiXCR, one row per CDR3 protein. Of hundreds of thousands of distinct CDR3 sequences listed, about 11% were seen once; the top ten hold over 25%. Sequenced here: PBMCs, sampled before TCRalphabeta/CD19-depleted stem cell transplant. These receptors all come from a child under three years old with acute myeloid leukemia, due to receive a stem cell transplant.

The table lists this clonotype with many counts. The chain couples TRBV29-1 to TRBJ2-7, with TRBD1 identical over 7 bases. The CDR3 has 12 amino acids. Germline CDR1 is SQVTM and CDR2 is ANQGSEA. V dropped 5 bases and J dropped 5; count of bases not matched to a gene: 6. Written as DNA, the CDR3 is TGCAGCGTTTCTCCGACAGGGAACGAGCAGTACTTC. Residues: CSVSPTGNEQYF.

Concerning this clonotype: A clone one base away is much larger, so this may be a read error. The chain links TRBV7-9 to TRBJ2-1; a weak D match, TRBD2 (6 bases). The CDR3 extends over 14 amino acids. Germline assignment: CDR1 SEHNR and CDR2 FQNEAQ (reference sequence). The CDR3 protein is CATSLLEGFNEQFF. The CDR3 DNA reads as TGTGCCACCAGCTTATTGGAGGGATTTAATGAGCAGTTCTTC.

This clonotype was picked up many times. CDR3 sequence: CASSPLASGSYEQYF. The CDR3 coding sequence is TGTGCCAGCAGTCCCCTGGCTAGCGGGTCCTACGAGCAGTACTTC. The gene calls are TRBV27 and TRBJ2-7; TRBD2 matches at 8 bases. In germline, CDR1 is MNHEY, CDR2 SMNVEV (reference sequence). V lost 5 bases to trimming and J lost 1 base; unmatched junction nucleotides: 7. The CDR3 contains 15 residues.

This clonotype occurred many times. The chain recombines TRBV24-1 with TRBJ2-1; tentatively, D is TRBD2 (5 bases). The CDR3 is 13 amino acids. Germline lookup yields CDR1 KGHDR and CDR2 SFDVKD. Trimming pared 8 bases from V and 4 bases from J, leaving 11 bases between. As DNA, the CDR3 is TGTGCCACCACTGACACTAGGTACAATGAGCAGTTCTTC. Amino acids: CATTDTRYNEQFF.

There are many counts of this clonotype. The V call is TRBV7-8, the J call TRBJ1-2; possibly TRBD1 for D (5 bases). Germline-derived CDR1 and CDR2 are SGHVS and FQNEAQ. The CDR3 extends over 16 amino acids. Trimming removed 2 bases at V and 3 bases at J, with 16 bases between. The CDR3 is CASSLRESRGDYGYTF. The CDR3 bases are TGTGCCAGCAGCTTACGGGAGTCGAGGGGAGACTATGGCTACACCTTC.

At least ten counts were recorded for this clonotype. The CDR3 sequence is CASRGGDTQYF. CDR3 coding DNA: TGTGCCAGCAGGGGGGGGGATACGCAGTATTTT. This sequence joins TRBV3-1 and TRBJ2-3; 7 bases fit TRBD2. V lost 6 bases and J lost 6; bases outside the gene matches: 0. This CDR3 contains 11 residues. The germline CDR1 and CDR2 sequences are LGHDT and YNNKEL (reference sequence).

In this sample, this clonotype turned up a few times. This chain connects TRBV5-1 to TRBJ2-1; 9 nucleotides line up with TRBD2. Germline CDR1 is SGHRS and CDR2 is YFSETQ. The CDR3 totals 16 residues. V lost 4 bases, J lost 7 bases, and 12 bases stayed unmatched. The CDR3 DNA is TGCGCCAGCAGCGGTTGGGCGGGGGGGGTTTCGAATGAGCAGTTCTTC. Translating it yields CASSGWAGGVSNEQFF.

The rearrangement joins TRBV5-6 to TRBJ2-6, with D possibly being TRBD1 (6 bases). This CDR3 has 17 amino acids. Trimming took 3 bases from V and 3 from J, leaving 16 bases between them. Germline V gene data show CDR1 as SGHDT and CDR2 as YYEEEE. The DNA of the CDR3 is TGTGCCAGCAGCTGCACAACAGGGATTTATGGGGCCAACGTCCTGACTTTC. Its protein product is CASSCTTGIYGANVLTF.

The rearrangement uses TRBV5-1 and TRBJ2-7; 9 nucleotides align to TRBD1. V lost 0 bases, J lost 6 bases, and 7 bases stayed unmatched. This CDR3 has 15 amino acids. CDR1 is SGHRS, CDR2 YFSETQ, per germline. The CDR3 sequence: CASSLAYTTGGEQYF. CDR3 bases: TGCGCCAGCAGCTTGGCCTACACGACAGGGGGCGAGCAGTACTTC.

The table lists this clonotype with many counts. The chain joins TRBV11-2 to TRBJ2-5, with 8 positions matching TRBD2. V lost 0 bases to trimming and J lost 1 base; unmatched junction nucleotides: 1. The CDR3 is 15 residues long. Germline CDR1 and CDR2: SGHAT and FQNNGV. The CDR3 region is CASSLDAGGQETQYF. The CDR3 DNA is TGTGCCAGCAGCTTAGATGCGGGGGGCCAAGAGACCCAGTACTTC. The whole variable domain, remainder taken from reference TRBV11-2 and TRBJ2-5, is EAGVAQSPRYKIIEKRQSVAFWCNPISGHATLYWYQQILGQGPKLLIQFQNNGVVDDSQLPKDRFSAERLKGVDSTLKIQPAKLEDSAVYLCASSLDAGGQETQYFGPGTRLLVL.